The rows below give T cell receptor beta chains drawn from one sample of a study of blood T cell repertoires in COVID-19. Repertoires were generated with immunoSEQ multiplex PCR, while TCRdb's copy carries only in-frame clones and drops some. In the table there are 90,000 to 110,000 clones, roughly 84% of which are singletons. The specimen sequenced was peripheral blood. Receptors were obtained from a woman at least 80 years old with active or convalescent COVID-19. Both conserved end residues are trimmed from each CDR3. Size is stated for part of the rows, as once, few or many counts, or as a class when the clone is expanded.

clone_size	v_call	j_call	cdr3_aa
NA	TRBV28	TRBJ1-3	ASVRDRVSGNTIY
few	TRBV28	TRBJ1-5	ASSRAPEGGNQPQH
NA	TRBV27	TRBJ1-5	ASSIRRGNQPQH
once	TRBV28	TRBJ2-7	ASREEPSFYEQY
NA	TRBV10-3	TRBJ2-7	AISEGGDHEQY
NA	TRBV3-1/TRBV3-2	TRBJ2-2	ASSHRTAGTGELF
NA	TRBV28	TRBJ1-3	ASNPGGRSLGSGNTIY
NA	TRBV28	TRBJ1-1	ASSLGVEGAAEAF
NA	TRBV19	TRBJ1-6	ASSQRGPYYNSPLH
NA	TRBV10-3	TRBJ2-1	AIRETGFEQF
NA	TRBV9	TRBJ2-6	ASSVGGAGANVLT
NA	TRBV14	TRBJ1-1	ASSQARTVSAF
NA	TRBV5-1	TRBJ2-4	ASSLAPPGLAGDRLY
few	TRBV6-5	TRBJ1-6	ASSSKGVTRNSPLH
NA	TRBV13	TRBJ2-3	ASSNLGGGTQY
NA	TRBV11-2	TRBJ2-7	ASSFAGGRYEQY
NA	TRBV7-3	TRBJ2-3	ASSFLGLARDTQY
NA	TRBV15	TRBJ2-7	ATSRDIQVTSYEQY
NA	TRBV28	TRBJ2-1	ASGQGAYNEQF
NA	TRBV7-2	TRBJ1-1	ASRPSGQGRGSTEAF
NA	TRBV13	TRBJ2-3	ASSLVRATGLVDTQY
NA	TRBV5-1	TRBJ2-3	ASSWASGSTDTQY
NA	TRBV19	TRBJ2-2	ASSMGETPGAGELF
NA	TRBV5-4	TRBJ1-2	ASSLSGGYGYT
NA	TRBV18	TRBJ1-6	ASSPRGTDYNSPLH
NA	TRBV9	TRBJ1-2	ASSANRQGREDGYT
NA	TRBV7-9	TRBJ1-1	ASSVQQGNTEAF
NA	TRBV7-3	TRBJ1-6	ASSLNPAGESNSPLH
NA	TRBV7-8	TRBJ1-1	ASSQGQGLSLLEAF
NA	TRBV5-1	TRBJ2-3	ASSLQLAGPTDTQY
few	TRBV6-2/TRBV6-3	TRBJ2-7	ASSYSPPGWNEQY
NA	TRBV7-9	TRBJ2-7	ASSSGQGRREQY
NA	TRBV23-1	TRBJ1-2	ASSLGGKGNYGYT
NA	TRBV24-1	TRBJ2-3	ATSVGQTVPDTQY
NA	TRBV5-1	TRBJ1-1	ASSLGTGGGTEAF
NA	TRBV27	TRBJ2-2	ASNSRSGGTGELF
NA	TRBV28	TRBJ2-2	ASSLGRELRGELF
NA	TRBV6-5	TRBJ2-5	ASSYAGRVETQY
NA	TRBV24-1	TRBJ2-1	ATSDLTSGSSYNEQF
NA	TRBV4-2	TRBJ1-2	ASSQDPTGHYGYT
NA	TRBV14	TRBJ2-2	ASRDWANTGELF
NA	TRBV3-1/TRBV3-2	TRBJ1-5	ASSLIGNQPQH
NA	TRBV28	TRBJ1-5	ASSSRGLSNQPQH
NA	TRBV24-1	TRBJ2-1	ATSDVRAPSDEQF
NA	TRBV4-2	TRBJ1-2	ASSQDTLTGSDGYT